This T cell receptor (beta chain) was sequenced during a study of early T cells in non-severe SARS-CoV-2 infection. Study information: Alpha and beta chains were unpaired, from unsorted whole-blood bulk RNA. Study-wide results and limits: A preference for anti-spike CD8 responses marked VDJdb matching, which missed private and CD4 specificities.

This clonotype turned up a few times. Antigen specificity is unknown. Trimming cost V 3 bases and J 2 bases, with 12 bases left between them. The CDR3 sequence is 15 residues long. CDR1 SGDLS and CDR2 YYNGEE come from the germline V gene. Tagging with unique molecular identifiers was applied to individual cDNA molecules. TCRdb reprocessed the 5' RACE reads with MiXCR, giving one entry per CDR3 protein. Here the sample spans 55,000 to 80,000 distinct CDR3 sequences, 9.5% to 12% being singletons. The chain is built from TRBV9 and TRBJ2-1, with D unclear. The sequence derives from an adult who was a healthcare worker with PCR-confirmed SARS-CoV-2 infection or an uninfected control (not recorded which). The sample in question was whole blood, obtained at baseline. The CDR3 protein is CASSAQSRTYNEQFF. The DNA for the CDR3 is TGTGCCAGCAGCGCCCAATCAAGGACCTACAATGAGCAGTTCTTC. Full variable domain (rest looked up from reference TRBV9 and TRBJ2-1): DSGVTQTPKHLITATGQRVTLRCSPRSGDLSVYWYQQSLDQGLQFLIQYYNGEERAKGNILERFSAQQFPDLHSELNLSSLELGDSALYFCASSAQSRTYNEQFFGPGTRLTVL.